A single sample is the source of the 24 T cell receptor beta chains below, sequenced in a study of Ad26.COV2.S vaccination and SARS-CoV-2 variants. Regarding treatment: roughly 18 received Ad26.COV2.S at low or high dose, single or two shots; five or six received placebo; per-sample allocation not given. Day 63 following the first vaccine or placebo injection was when the samples were taken. Only in-frame clones appear in the TCRdb table, and some are missing; sequencing was by immunoSEQ multiplex PCR. The sample holds more than 300,000 clones; around 84% are singletons and the top ten take around 1.9%. Sequenced here: peripheral blood, sampled in a trial of Ad26.COV2.S vaccine versus placebo. These receptors were collected from a person between 18 and 65 years old who received the Ad26.COV2.S COVID-19 vaccine or a placebo.

This chain joins TRBV6-5 and TRBJ2-7; 9 bases fit TRBD1. This CDR3 is 16 amino acids long. Per the germline V gene, CDR1 is MNHEY and CDR2 is SVGAGI. With V trimmed by 0 bases and J by 0 bases, 3 bases remained unmatched. This CDR3 is CASSYSGTGTSYEQYF. In DNA form, the CDR3 reads TGTGCCAGCAGTTACTCCGGGACAGGGACCTCCTACGAGCAGTACTTC.

This sequence joins TRBV11-2 and TRBJ2-7; the match to TRBD2 covers 11 bases. Germline CDR1 SGHAT, CDR2 FQNNGV. V shed 4 bases and J 3 bases; nucleotides not matched to a gene: 8. The CDR3 runs to 16 residues. CDR3 sequence reads: CASSSRTSGGLYEQYF. CDR3 nucleotide sequence: TGTGCCAGCAGCTCCCGAACTAGCGGGGGACTCTACGAGCAGTACTTC. Variable domain in full (rest from reference TRBV11-2 and TRBJ2-7): EAGVAQSPRYKIIEKRQSVAFWCNPISGHATLYWYQQILGQGPKLLIQFQNNGVVDDSQLPKDRFSAERLKGVDSTLKIQPAKLEDSAVYLCASSSRTSGGLYEQYFGPGTRLTVT.

This rearrangement joins TRBV5-1 to TRBJ1-1; TRBD1 aligns across 8 bases. CDR3 length: 14 residues. With V trimmed by 4 bases and J by 0 bases, 2 bases remained unmatched. The germline V gene has CDR1 SGHRS and CDR2 YFSETQ. The CDR3 here is CASSQDRVNTEAFF. For the CDR3, the DNA is TGCGCCAGCAGCCAGGACAGGGTGAACACTGAAGCTTTCTTT. Full variable domain (missing parts from reference TRBV5-1 and TRBJ1-1): KAGVTQTPRYLIKTRGQQVTLSCSPISGHRSVSWYQQTPGQGLQFLFEYFSETQRNKGNFPGRFSGRQFSNSRSEMNVSTLELGDSALYLCASSQDRVNTEAFFGQGTRLTVV.

The chain combines TRBV19 with TRBJ1-6; D might be TRBD1 (6 bases). Germline CDR1 is LNHDA and CDR2 is SQIVND (reference sequence). V dropped 9 bases and J dropped 5 bases, with 17 bases sitting between them. CDR3 size: 15 residues. The CDR3 here is CASKNRELDNSPLHF. CDR3 coding DNA: TGTGCCAGCAAAAACAGGGAATTAGATAATTCACCCCTCCACTTT.

J is TRBJ1-1 and V is TRBV29-1; TRBD1 aligns across 9 bases. V shed 3 bases and J 7 bases; nucleotides not matched to a gene: 3. The CDR3 is 12 amino acids. Germline V gives CDR1 SQVTM, CDR2 ANQGSEA. The CDR3 DNA is TGCAGCGTTGATGGGACAGGGAATGAAGCTTTCTTT. Translating it yields CSVDGTGNEAFF.

The rearrangement links TRBV3-1 (or the pseudogene TRBV3-2) to TRBJ2-3; D unclear. The CDR3 has 14 residues. V lost 0 bases and J 3 bases, leaving 7 bases between the germline ends. Germline V CDR1 and CDR2: LGHDT, YNNKEL (reference sequence). The CDR3 protein is CASSQEGWTDTQYF. The CDR3 nucleotides read TGTGCCAGCAGCCAAGAGGGTTGGACAGATACGCAGTATTTT.

V gene TRBV18 combines with J gene TRBJ1-6, with D unresolved. CDR1 is KGHSH and CDR2 is LQKENI in the germline V gene. V was trimmed by 3 bases and J by 8 bases, leaving 11 bases between them. The CDR3 spans 14 residues. CDR3 region: CASSPGLGHSPLHF. Written as DNA, the CDR3 is TGTGCCAGCTCACCTGGACTAGGACATTCACCCCTCCACTTT.

The rearrangement uses TRBV29-1 and TRBJ2-1; 8 positions agree with TRBD1. This CDR3 is 13 amino acids long. The V gene end was trimmed by 0 bases and the J gene end by 8 bases; junction bases not matched to a gene: 3. The V gene's germline CDR1 is SQVTM and CDR2 ANQGSEA. CDR3 loop: CSVEEDREDEQFF. In nucleotides, the CDR3 is TGCAGCGTTGAAGAGGACAGGGAGGATGAGCAGTTCTTC.

Only a few counts were recorded for this clone. This rearrangement joins TRBV7-2 to TRBJ1-5, with a weak D call TRBD1 (6 bases). The CDR3 is made up of 15 amino acids. Germline V gene lookup returns CDR1 SGHTA and CDR2 FQGNSA. V shed 2 bases and J shed 5 bases, with 13 bases lying between them. CDR3 nucleotides: TGTGCCAGCAGCTTACCCGGACAGTTAGATCAGCCCCAGCATTTT. It translates to CASSLPGQLDQPQHF.

The J gene is TRBJ2-1, the V gene TRBV7-2; D tentatively fits TRBD1 or TRBD2 (6 bases each). Germline CDR1 reads SGHTA; CDR2 reads FQGNSA. The CDR3 loop spans 15 amino acids. The V gene lost 6 bases and the J gene lost 2 bases, with 14 bases spanning the gap. The CDR3 DNA is TGTGCCAGCAGTCCAAGGAGGGGGGCCTACAATGAGCAGTTCTTC. Translating it yields CASSPRRGAYNEQFF.

The rearrangement joins TRBV7-9 to TRBJ2-3, with TRBD2 identical over 8 bases. J gave up 0 bases and V 5 bases, and 10 bases lay outside the gene matches. This CDR3 region has 17 residues. From germline, CDR1 is SEHNR and CDR2 FQNEAQ (reference sequence). Written as DNA, the CDR3 is TGTGCCAGCAGCCTCGACGGCGGGGGGCGGAGCACAGATACGCAGTATTTT. Its protein product is CASSLDGGGRSTDTQYF.

The chain joins TRBV7-9 to TRBJ2-1; tentative D call: TRBD1 (7 bases). The germline V and J ends were trimmed by 3 bases and 2 bases, with 14 bases remaining between them. CDR1 is SEHNR and CDR2 is FQNEAQ in the germline V gene (reference sequence). The CDR3 extends over 16 amino acids. CDR3 sequence: CASSFRGRGAYNEQFF. CDR3 bases: TGTGCCAGCAGCTTTCGGGGCAGGGGGGCCTACAATGAGCAGTTCTTC.

The chain carries TRBV11-2 and TRBJ1-1, with TRBD1 as a possible D gene (5 bases). The CDR3 length is 17 residues. Trimming stripped 5 bases from V and 5 bases from J, with 24 bases between. The germline gives CDR1 SGHAT, CDR2 FQNNGV. CDR3 protein: CASSASGFKGKMTEAFF. DNA for the CDR3: TGTGCCAGCAGCGCGTCGGGATTTAAGGGGAAAATGACTGAAGCTTTCTTT.

V gene TRBV7-3 combines with J gene TRBJ2-6; perhaps D is TRBD1 or TRBD2 (5 bases each). Germline CDR1 reads SGHTA; CDR2 reads FQGTGA. There are 18 residues in the CDR3. V was shortened by 0 bases and J by 0 bases, with 12 bases between the two germline ends. This CDR3 is CASSLTGTVSSGANVLTF. The CDR3 bases are TGTGCCAGCAGCTTAACAGGGACCGTAAGCTCTGGGGCCAACGTCCTGACTTTC.

This chain joins TRBV7-2 and TRBJ2-5, with 10 bases identical to TRBD2. The CDR3 spans 15 residues. Germline lookup yields CDR1 SGHTA and CDR2 FQGNSA. Germline trimming cut 5 bases from V and 5 bases from J; bases unmatched to any gene: 8. The CDR3 sequence: CASSPRTSGGETQYF. The CDR3 nucleotides read TGTGCCAGCAGCCCCCGGACTAGCGGCGGGGAGACCCAGTACTTC. Supplemented by reference TRBV7-2 and TRBJ2-5, the full variable domain reads GAGVSQSPSNKVTEKGKDVELRCDPISGHTALYWYRQSLGQGLEFLIYFQGNSAPDKSGLPSDRFSAERTGGSVSTLTIQRTQQEDSAVYLCASSPRTSGGETQYFGPGTRLLVL.

This clone turned up a few times. The chain carries TRBV3-1 (or the pseudogene TRBV3-2) and TRBJ2-1, with 9 nucleotides matching TRBD1. The ends lost 5 bases at V and 2 bases at J; junction bases unmatched: 4. Germline V gene sequence: CDR1 LGHDT, CDR2 YNNKEL (reference sequence). The CDR3 consists of 15 residues. The CDR3 DNA reads as TGTGCCAGCAGCGCCCGGGACAGGGCCTACAATGAGCAGTTCTTC. Encoded protein: CASSARDRAYNEQFF.

This clone was counted a few times. The genes are TRBV2 and TRBJ2-2, with 10 bases lining up with TRBD1. CDR3 length: 20 residues. Per the germline V gene, CDR1 is SNHLY and CDR2 is FYNNEI. Trimming cost V 0 bases and J 4 bases; bases outside gene matches: 14. CDR3 DNA: TGTGCCAGCAGTGAAGCGCTTCGGGACAGGGGCTGGGGAAGCACCGGGGAGCTGTTTTTT. This gives the protein CASSEALRDRGWGSTGELFF. Together with reference TRBV2 and TRBJ2-2, the CDR3 gives the full variable domain: EPEVTQTPSHQVTQMGQEVILRCVPISNHLYFYWYRQILGQKVEFLVSFYNNEISEKSEIFDDQFSVERPDGSNFTLKIRSTKLEDSAMYFCASSEALRDRGWGSTGELFFGEGSRLTVL.

V gene TRBV18 combines with J gene TRBJ1-1; no definite D call. Trimming took off 4 bases at V and 5 bases at J, with 11 bases between the two ends. The CDR3 contains 13 residues. Germline V gene data show CDR1 as KGHSH and CDR2 as LQKENI. The CDR3 sequence: CASSLERGTEAFF. The CDR3, as DNA: TGTGCCAGCTCACTGGAACGGGGAACTGAAGCTTTCTTT.

This clone was seen just once. The chain combines TRBV21-1 with TRBJ1-2; TRBD1, the table's D call, was not compared with the DNA. TRBV21-1 is labeled a pseudogene. The CDR3 spans 17 residues. The CDR3: CASSPGGGGQGGYGYTF. The CDR3 DNA sequence: TGTGCCAGCAGCCCCGGAGGTGGCGGACAGGGGGGCTATGGCTACACCTTC.

This sequence joins TRBV3-1 (or the pseudogene TRBV3-2) and TRBJ1-1, with TRBD1 as a possible D gene (5 bases). V was shortened by 2 bases and J by 11 bases, with 15 bases between the two germline ends. This CDR3 has 13 amino acids. Germline V CDR1 and CDR2: LGHDT, YNNKEL (reference sequence). The CDR3 sequence is CASSQRTSVGAFF. Here the CDR3 DNA reads TGTGCCAGCAGCCAAAGGACATCGGTGGGCGCTTTCTTT.

This chain uses TRBV5-4 with TRBJ2-5, with D perhaps matching TRBD1 or TRBD2 (5 bases each). CDR1 and CDR2 from the germline V gene are SGHNT and YYREEE (reference sequence). V lost 4 bases and J 2 bases, leaving 9 bases between the germline ends. CDR3 length: 13 amino acids. Here the CDR3 DNA reads TGTGCCAGCAGCCGGGACGTACAAGAGACCCAGTACTTC. Encoded protein: CASSRDVQETQYF.

The rearrangement uses TRBV12-3 or TRBV12-4 and TRBJ2-5; no definite D call. The V gene lost 2 bases and the J gene lost 4 bases, with 8 bases spanning the gap. The CDR3 has 13 residues. CDR3 nucleotides: TGTGCCAGCAGTTTAAGGAGAAGAGAGACCCAGTACTTC. Its protein is CASSLRRRETQYF.

V is TRBV4-3 and J is TRBJ1-2, with a possible D match to TRBD1 (5 bases). This CDR3 is 15 amino acids long. V lost 4 bases and J 2 bases, leaving 14 bases between the germline ends. Germline V gene sequence: CDR1 LGHNA, CDR2 YSLEER. The CDR3 region has the DNA TGCGCCAGCAGCCGAGAAGGGGCAGGAAACTATGGCTACACCTTC. It is translated as CASSREGAGNYGYTF.

Note on this clone: Mismatch with germline at one junction end may stem from a read error. V usage is TRBV7-9 and J usage is TRBJ1-1; D possibly corresponds to TRBD1 (6 bases). Germline V lookup: CDR1 SEHNR, CDR2 FQNEAQ (reference sequence). The CDR3 has 14 residues. The CDR3 protein is CASSLGRGNAEAFF. CDR3 nucleotides: TGTGCCAGCAGCTTAGGGAGGGGGAACGCTGAAGCTTTCTTT.